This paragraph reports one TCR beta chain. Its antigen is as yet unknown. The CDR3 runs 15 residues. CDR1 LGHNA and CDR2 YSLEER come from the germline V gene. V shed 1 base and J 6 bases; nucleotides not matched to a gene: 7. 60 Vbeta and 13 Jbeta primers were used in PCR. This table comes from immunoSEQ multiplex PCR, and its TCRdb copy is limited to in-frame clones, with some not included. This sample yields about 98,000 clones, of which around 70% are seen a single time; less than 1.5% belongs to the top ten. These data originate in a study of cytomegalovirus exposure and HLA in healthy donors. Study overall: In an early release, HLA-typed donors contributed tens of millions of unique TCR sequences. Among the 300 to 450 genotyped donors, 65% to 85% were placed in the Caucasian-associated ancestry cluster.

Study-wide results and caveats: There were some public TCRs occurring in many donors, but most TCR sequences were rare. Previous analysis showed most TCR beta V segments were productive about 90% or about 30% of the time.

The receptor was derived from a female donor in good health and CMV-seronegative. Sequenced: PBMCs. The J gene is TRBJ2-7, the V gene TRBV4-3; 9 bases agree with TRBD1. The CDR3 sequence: CASSQVGTGSAEQYF. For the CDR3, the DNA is TGCGCCAGCAGCCAAGTTGGGACAGGGTCTGCCGAGCAGTACTTC.